What follows describes a single T cell receptor beta chain. The data were obtained in a study of T cell changes during pregnancy in multiple sclerosis. The CDR3 sequence is 14 residues long. With 4 bases clipped from V and 5 bases from J, the junction kept 1 base outside the gene matches. CDR1 is MRHNA, CDR2 SNTAGT, per germline. Assay: immunoSEQ multiplex PCR; the TCRdb copy retains only in-frame clones and omits some. The table includes around 74,000 clones, around 85% detected once. This receptor was taken from a female donor with multiple sclerosis, enrolled in a pregnancy study. The source was peripheral blood, collected before pregnancy. The chain has TRBV6-4 and TRBJ2-3, with 12 bases fitting TRBD2. CDR3 sequence reads: CASSGGLAGDTQYF. The CDR3 coding sequence is TGTGCCAGCAGTGGGGGACTAGCGGGAGATACGCAGTATTTT.